This T cell receptor (beta chain) was captured in a study of PD-1 blockade in classical Hodgkin lymphoma. Every one of the patients relapsed after autologous stem cell transplantation (brentuximab vedotin exposure was variable). The method was immunoSEQ multiplex PCR; TCRdb's version includes in-frame clones alone and lacks a portion of them. The sample has about 29,000 clones, just over 70% seen once. This clone appeared a few times. Its antigen is undetermined. The CDR3 consists of 14 residues. Germline assignment: CDR1 SGHNT and CDR2 YYREEE (reference sequence). V gave up 2 bases and J gave up 8 bases; unmatched junction bases: 7. General study results and limits: CD4+ TCR diversity climbed significantly by C4D1, unlike CD8+ TCR diversity.

V is TRBV5-4 and J is TRBJ2-1; 7 bases match TRBD2. Sequences were derived from peripheral blood mononuclear cells (PBMCs), sampled before the second cycle of nivolumab. This sequence was found in a human donor with classical Hodgkin lymphoma. CDR3 protein: CASSFGGGRYEQFF. In DNA form, the CDR3 reads TGTGCCAGCAGCTTTGGGGGGGGAAGATATGAGCAGTTCTTC.